The 5 T cell receptor beta chains given below trace back to one sample, sequenced in a study of shared clonotypes between healthy human individuals (dated by TCRdb to 2018 to 2020). The method was the immunoSEQ multiplex PCR assay. This is the immuneACCESS table as TCRdb keeps it, with only in-frame sequences that have V and J called. A part of the clones is gone; compared with another copy, unresolved V genes explain less than half, and the rest is unexplained. This sample holds some 1.5 million clones; approximately 96% were observed only once. The top ten clones comprise roughly 1.2% of the sample. The sequenced sample was naive CD4+ T cells sorted from blood. This sample's cell subset or site label indicates: CD45RA+ positively selected. These receptor sequences come from a man younger than 45 in good health.

This chain links TRBV5-1 with TRBJ1-2; no clear D gene. V lost 4 bases to trimming and J lost 1 base, with 11 bases between them. Germline lookup yields CDR1 SGHRS and CDR2 YFSETQ. The CDR3 has 14 amino acids. The CDR3 bases are TGCGCCAGCAGCGAAGCTGCGGGTAACTATGGCTACACCTTC. This translates into CASSEAAGNYGYTF.

The chain combines TRBV19 with TRBJ1-5, with 8 bases matching TRBD1. V lost 7 bases and J lost 7; bases outside the gene matches: 9. CDR1 and CDR2 from the germline V gene are LNHDA and SQIVND (reference sequence). There are 14 residues in the CDR3. This chain's CDR3 is CASTPPGGGQPQHF. The CDR3, as DNA: TGTGCCAGTACCCCGCCAGGGGGCGGACAGCCCCAGCATTTT.

A note on this clone: This specimen includes other DNA sequences encoding the same CDR3. The V call is TRBV7-2, the J call TRBJ2-3; D may be TRBD1 or TRBD2 (5 bases each). Germline assignment: CDR1 SGHTA and CDR2 FQGNSA. V was trimmed by 3 bases and J by 5 bases, leaving 9 bases between them. The CDR3 is 13 amino acids. The CDR3 region is CASSLSGGDTQYF. Written as DNA, the CDR3 is TGTGCCAGCAGCTTGTCTGGGGGAGATACGCAGTATTTT.

This chain uses TRBV7-9 with TRBJ2-3; 7 bases are shared with TRBD2. Losses at the gene ends were 5 bases for V and 4 bases for J; bases not matched to a gene: 15. Germline V CDR1 and CDR2: SEHNR, FQNEAQ (reference sequence). The CDR3 has 17 amino acids. CDR3 sequence (DNA): TGTGCCAGCAGCCAGGGTTCGGGCGGGAGTATCGCAGATACGCAGTATTTT. It codes for CASSQGSGGSIADTQYF.

This clone is a singleton in its sample. The chain recombines TRBV10-1 with TRBJ2-7, with 12 bases that match TRBD2. V gave up 4 bases and J gave up 4 bases; unmatched junction bases: 2. Germline V CDR1 and CDR2: WNHNN, SYGVQD (reference sequence). There are 14 residues in the CDR3. Here the CDR3 reads CASSAGTSGYEQYF. The CDR3 region has the DNA TGCGCCAGCAGTGCCGGGACTAGCGGGTACGAGCAGTACTTC.